This is a list of T cell receptor beta chains from one sample in a study of T cells after posttransplantation cyclophosphamide. Using immunoSEQ multiplex PCR, the repertoire was profiled, and TCRdb retains in-frame clones only, with some absent. The repertoire holds about 40,000 clones, with about 90% as singletons. The sequenced sample was PBMCs, obtained roughly 59 days after allogeneic stem cell transplant with posttransplant cyclophosphamide. These receptors all come from a male patient in his sixties who received an allogeneic stem cell transplant from a related donor and was CMV-positive. Some T cells may trace back to the graft donor. The CDR3 runs from the conserved cysteine through the conserved F or W.

v_call cdr3_aa
TRBV4-1 CASSYPDSGSPLHF
TRBV2 CASRETGWDTEAFF
TRBV7-9 CASSPYEAFF
TRBV6-6 CASSSTGTGYGYTF
TRBV6-6 CASSSSDRGDPEAFF
TRBV12-5 CASGPGTGLQYF
TRBV7-9 CASSLGLQGATF
TRBV23-1 CASKNDRDDQPQHF
TRBV6-5 CASSLPGTEAFF
TRBV28 CASSLLSQPQHF